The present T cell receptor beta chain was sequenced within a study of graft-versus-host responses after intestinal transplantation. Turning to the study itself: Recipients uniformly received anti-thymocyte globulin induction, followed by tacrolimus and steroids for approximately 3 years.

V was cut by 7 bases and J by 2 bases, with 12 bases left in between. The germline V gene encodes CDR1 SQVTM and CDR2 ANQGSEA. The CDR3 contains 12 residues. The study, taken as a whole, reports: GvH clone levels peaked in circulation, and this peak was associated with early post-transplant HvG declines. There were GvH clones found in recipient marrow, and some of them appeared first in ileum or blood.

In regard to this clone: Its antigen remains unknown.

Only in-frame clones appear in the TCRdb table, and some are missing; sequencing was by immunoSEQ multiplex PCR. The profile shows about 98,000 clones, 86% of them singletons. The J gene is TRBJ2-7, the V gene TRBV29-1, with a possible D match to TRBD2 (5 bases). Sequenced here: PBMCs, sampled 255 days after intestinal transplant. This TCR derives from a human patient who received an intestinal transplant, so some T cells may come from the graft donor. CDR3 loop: CSAQDGTYEQYF. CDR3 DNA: TGCAGCGCGCAAGACGGGACCTACGAGCAGTACTTC.